The clone carrying this T cell receptor beta chain was recorded at least ten times. Its antigen remains unknown. This entry belongs to a study of CD8 T cells in ankylosing spondylitis. Study-wide results and caveats: Characteristic of ankylosing spondylitis blood, it appeared, was a TCR beta motif comprising several highly homologous variants.

One entry per CDR3 protein results from TCRdb running MiXCR on the 5' RACE reads. The sample comprises 30,000 to 45,000 distinct CDR3 sequences, 10% of which are singletons, and roughly a sixth rests with the top ten. This CDR3 region has 14 residues. Germline lookup yields CDR1 SNHLY and CDR2 FYNNEI. The germline V and J ends were trimmed by 6 bases and 0 bases, with 8 bases remaining between them. The sequenced sample consisted of blood, either unsorted or a sorted T cell fraction (not recorded which). V is TRBV2 and J is TRBJ2-2, with D tentatively TRBD1 (6 bases). The source of this sequence is a male donor with ankylosing spondylitis or in good health (not recorded which). The CDR3 DNA reads TGTGCCAGCAGACAGGGCGCGAACACCGGGGAGCTGTTTTTT. Translated: CASRQGANTGELFF.